This T cell receptor (beta chain) was recovered during a study of radiotherapy plus CTLA-4 blockade in lung cancer. Study context: Disease control was present in roughly 29% of patients, and objective responses in about 18%.

Regarding the study as a whole: Radiotherapy plus ipilimumab was followed by expansion in blood of tumor-derived TCR clones.

As regards this clone: Antigen: not known.

Some clones are missing from TCRdb's copy, which holds only in-frame ones; the method was immunoSEQ multiplex PCR. Among 95,000 to 150,000 clones listed, approximately 90% were seen once. Trimming pared 6 bases from V and 9 bases from J, leaving 9 bases between. This CDR3 has 11 amino acids. CDR1 MNHNY and CDR2 SVGAGI come from the germline V gene (reference sequence). Source: peripheral blood, taken from a patient treated with radiotherapy plus ipilimumab. V usage is TRBV6-6 and J usage is TRBJ1-5; D remains ambiguous. The TCR originated in a human donor with non-small cell lung cancer that progressed on radiotherapy plus ipilimumab. The CDR3 sequence is CASSPLGPQHF. CDR3 nucleotide sequence: TGTGCCAGCAGCCCCTTGGGGCCCCAGCATTTT.